Sequencing of this TCR beta chain was carried out in a study of Graves' ophthalmopathy and Graves' hyperthyroidism. Study at large: Blood was drawn at initial diagnosis, before any treatment.

Transcripts of RNA were the source for amplifying TCR beta CDR3 regions. First-round RT-PCR used HTBI primers; second-round multiplex PCR followed. TCRdb re-called the multiplex PCR reads through MiXCR, storing one row per CDR3 protein. The table lists roughly 300,000 distinct CDR3 sequences, around a sixth of them singletons. V gave up 6 bases and J gave up 4 bases; unmatched junction bases: 7. CDR3 size: 15 residues. Findings and caveats of the study: Sensitivity reached just under 90% and specificity 81.08% for a 13-signature model separating ophthalmopathy from stable hyperthyroidism. The model achieved approximately 71% sensitivity and less than 75% specificity for ophthalmopathy progression.

This clonotype was seen more than once but under ten times. As yet, its antigen is unknown. Ophthalmopathic donors had moderate-to-severe activity, CAS ≥3 and NOSPECS ≥4, with disease that had lasted under 3 months. The TCR sequence derives from an adult man with Graves' ophthalmopathy. The sample comprised peripheral blood. The chain uses TRBV12-3 or TRBV12-4 and TRBJ2-7, with 12 positions matching TRBD1. CDR3 bases: TGTGCCAGCAGGAGGGGACAGGGGGCCTCTTACGAGCAGTACTTC. As protein: CASRRGQGASYEQYF.